This T cell receptor (beta chain) was captured in a study of T cells in Graves' hyperthyroidism and ophthalmopathy. Across the whole study: Pretreatment peripheral blood was obtained at initial diagnosis.

The TCR beta CDR3 regions underwent amplification using RNA transcripts as the source. The TCR CDR3 was amplified in a first-round RT-PCR using the HTBI primer set. From the multiplex PCR reads, TCRdb called clonotypes with MiXCR, one entry per CDR3 protein. The sample has 500,000 or so distinct CDR3 sequences; 17% are singletons. CDR1 is LGHDT, CDR2 YNNKEL, per germline (reference sequence). The CDR3 extends over 13 amino acids. V was pared by 2 bases and J by 6 bases, with 11 bases between. Any patient presenting with uncontrolled infection, other autoimmune disease, pregnancy or lactation was left out.

The receptor comes from a woman under 30 with Graves' ophthalmopathy. The chain links TRBV3-1 to TRBJ2-7; unclear D gene. Sequenced material: blood. Here the CDR3 reads CASSQSSTLEQYF. The CDR3 DNA is TGTGCCAGCAGCCAAAGTTCTACCCTCGAGCAGTACTTC.